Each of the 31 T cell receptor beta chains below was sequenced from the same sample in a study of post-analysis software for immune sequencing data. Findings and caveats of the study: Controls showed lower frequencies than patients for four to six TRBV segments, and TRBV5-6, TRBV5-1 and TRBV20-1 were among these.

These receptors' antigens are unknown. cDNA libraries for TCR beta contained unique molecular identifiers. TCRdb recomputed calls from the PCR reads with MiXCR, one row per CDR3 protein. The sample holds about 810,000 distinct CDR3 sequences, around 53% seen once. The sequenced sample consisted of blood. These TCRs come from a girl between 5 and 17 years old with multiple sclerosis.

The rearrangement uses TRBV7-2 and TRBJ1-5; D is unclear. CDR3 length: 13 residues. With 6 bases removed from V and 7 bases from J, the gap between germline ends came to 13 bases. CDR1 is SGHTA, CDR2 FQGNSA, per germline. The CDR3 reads CASSTGSLQPQHF. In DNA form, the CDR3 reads TGTGCCAGCAGTACTGGGAGTTTACAGCCCCAGCATTTT.

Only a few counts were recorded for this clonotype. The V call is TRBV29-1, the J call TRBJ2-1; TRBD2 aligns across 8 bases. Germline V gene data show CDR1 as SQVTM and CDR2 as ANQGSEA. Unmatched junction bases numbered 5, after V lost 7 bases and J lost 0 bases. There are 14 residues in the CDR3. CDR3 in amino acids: CSGVAGSSYNEQFF. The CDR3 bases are TGCAGCGGGGTAGCGGGGAGCTCCTACAATGAGCAGTTCTTC.

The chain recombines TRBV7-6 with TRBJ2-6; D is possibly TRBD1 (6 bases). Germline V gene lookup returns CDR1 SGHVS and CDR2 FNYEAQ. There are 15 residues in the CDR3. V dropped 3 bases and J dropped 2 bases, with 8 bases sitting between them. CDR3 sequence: CASSFGGPGANVLTF. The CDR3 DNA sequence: TGTGCCAGCAGCTTTGGGGGCCCTGGGGCCAACGTCCTGACTTTC.

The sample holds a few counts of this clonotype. The chain's CDR3 is CASSPLPLTTNEKLFF. For the CDR3, the DNA is TGCGCCAGCAGCCCCCTCCCCCTTACAACTAATGAAAAACTGTTTTTT. V and J are TRBV4-1 and TRBJ1-4; no clear D gene. The V and J ends lost 4 bases and 0 bases respectively, with 12 bases between them. Germline V lookup: CDR1 MGHRA, CDR2 YSYEKL. The CDR3 has 16 amino acids.

In nucleotides, the CDR3 is TGTGCCAGCAGCCGAGACCCCGGACTAGCGCACTCCTACGAGCAGTACTTC. Its protein is CASSRDPGLAHSYEQYF. This sequence joins TRBV7-9 and TRBJ2-7; 9 bases are shared with TRBD2. The CDR3 is 17 amino acids. Germline CDR1 is SEHNR and CDR2 is FQNEAQ (reference sequence). J was trimmed by 0 bases and V by 5 bases; bases with no gene match: 11.

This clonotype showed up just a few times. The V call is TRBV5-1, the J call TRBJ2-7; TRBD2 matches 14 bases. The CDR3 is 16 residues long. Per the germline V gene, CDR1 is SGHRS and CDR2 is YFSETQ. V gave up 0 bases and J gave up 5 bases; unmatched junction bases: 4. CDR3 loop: CASSLGGLAGANEQYF. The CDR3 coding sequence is TGCGCCAGCAGCTTGGGGGGACTAGCGGGAGCCAACGAGCAGTACTTC.

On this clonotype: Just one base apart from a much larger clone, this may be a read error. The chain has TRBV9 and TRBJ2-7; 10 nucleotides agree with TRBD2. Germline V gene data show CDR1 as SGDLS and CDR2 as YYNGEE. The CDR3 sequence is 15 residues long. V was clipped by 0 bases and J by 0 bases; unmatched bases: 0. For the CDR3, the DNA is TGTGCCAGCAGCGTAGTAGCGGGGGGCTCCTACGAGCAGTACTTC. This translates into CASSVVAGGSYEQYF.

CDR3 residues: CASSLGQDSSYEQYF. The CDR3 DNA reads TGCGCCAGCAGCTTGGGACAGGACAGCTCCTACGAGCAGTACTTC. The V call is TRBV5-1, the J call TRBJ2-7; D is perhaps TRBD1 (6 bases). The CDR3 contains 15 residues. V shed 0 bases and J shed 0 bases, with 10 bases lying between them. Germline CDR1 is SGHRS and CDR2 is YFSETQ.

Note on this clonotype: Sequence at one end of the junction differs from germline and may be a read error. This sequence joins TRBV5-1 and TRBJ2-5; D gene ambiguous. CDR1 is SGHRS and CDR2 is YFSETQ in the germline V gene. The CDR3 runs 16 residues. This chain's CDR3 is CASSLGRFHGQEAQYF. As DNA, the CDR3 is TGCGCCAGCAGTCTGGGCCGTTTTCATGGGCAAGAGGCCCAGTACTTC.

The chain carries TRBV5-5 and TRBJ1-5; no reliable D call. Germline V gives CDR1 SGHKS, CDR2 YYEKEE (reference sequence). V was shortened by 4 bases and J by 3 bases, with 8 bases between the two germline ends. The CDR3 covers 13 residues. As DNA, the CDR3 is TGTGCCAGCAGCCGGGATCCCAATCAGCCCCAGCATTTT. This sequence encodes CASSRDPNQPQHF.

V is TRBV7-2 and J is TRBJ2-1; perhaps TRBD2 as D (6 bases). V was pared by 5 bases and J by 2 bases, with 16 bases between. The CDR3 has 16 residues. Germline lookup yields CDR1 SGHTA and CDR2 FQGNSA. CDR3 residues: CASSPQVGLTYNEQFF. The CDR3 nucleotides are TGTGCCAGCAGCCCGCAGGTGGGACTCACCTACAATGAGCAGTTCTTC.

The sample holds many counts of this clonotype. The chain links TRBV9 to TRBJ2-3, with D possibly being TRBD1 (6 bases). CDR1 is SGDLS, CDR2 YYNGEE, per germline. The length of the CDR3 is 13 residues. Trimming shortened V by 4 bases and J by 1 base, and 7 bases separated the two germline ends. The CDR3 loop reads CASSRTGTDTQYF. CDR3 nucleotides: TGTGCCAGCAGCCGGACAGGCACAGATACGCAGTATTTT.

CDR3 sequence reads: CATSREILGRDGYTF. CDR3 nucleotides: TGTGCCACCAGCAGAGAGATTTTGGGTAGGGATGGCTACACCTTC. The V and J genes are TRBV15 and TRBJ1-2; D is ambiguous. Trimming pared 0 bases from V and 6 bases from J, leaving 14 bases between. Germline loops: CDR1 LNHNV, CDR2 YYDKDF (reference sequence). This CDR3 spans 15 amino acids.

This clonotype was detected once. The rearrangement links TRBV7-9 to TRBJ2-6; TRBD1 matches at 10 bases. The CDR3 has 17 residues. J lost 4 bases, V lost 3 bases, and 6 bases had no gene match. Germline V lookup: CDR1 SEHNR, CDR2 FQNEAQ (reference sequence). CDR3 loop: CASSFDRGLGGANVLTF. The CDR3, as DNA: TGTGCCAGCAGCTTCGACAGGGGGCTGGGGGGGGCCAACGTCCTGACTTTC.

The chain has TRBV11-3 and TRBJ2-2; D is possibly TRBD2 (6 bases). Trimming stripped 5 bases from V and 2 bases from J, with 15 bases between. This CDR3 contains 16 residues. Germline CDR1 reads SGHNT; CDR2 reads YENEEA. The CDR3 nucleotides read TGTGCCAGCAGCAAGGACGGCGGGATTAACACCGGGGAGCTGTTTTTT. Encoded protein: CASSKDGGINTGELFF.

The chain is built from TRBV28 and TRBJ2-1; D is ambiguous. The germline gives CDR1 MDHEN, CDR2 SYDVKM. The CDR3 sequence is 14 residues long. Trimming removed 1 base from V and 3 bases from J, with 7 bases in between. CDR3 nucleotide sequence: TGTGCCAGCAGTTTATTTGGTAACTACAATGAGCAGTTCTTC. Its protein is CASSLFGNYNEQFF.

The CDR3 spells CASSGGTLYNEQFF. The CDR3 bases are TGTGCCAGCAGCGGCGGGACACTCTACAATGAGCAGTTCTTC. The J gene is TRBJ2-1, the V gene TRBV7-6; D tentatively reads TRBD1 or TRBD2 (6 bases each). V shed 5 bases and J shed 3 bases, with 11 bases lying between them. The germline V gene has CDR1 SGHVS and CDR2 FNYEAQ. CDR3 size: 14 residues.

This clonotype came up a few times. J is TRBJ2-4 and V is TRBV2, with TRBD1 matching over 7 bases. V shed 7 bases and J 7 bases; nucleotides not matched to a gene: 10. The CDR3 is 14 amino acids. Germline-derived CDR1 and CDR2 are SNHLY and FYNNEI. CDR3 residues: CASIPETGLNIQYF. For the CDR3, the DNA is TGTGCCAGCATCCCGGAGACAGGGCTGAACATTCAGTACTTC.

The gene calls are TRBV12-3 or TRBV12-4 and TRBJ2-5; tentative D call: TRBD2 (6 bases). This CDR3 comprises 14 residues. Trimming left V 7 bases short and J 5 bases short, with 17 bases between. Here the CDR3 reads CASMTSGRSETQYF. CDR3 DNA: TGTGCCAGCATGACTAGTGGGAGGTCCGAGACCCAGTACTTC.

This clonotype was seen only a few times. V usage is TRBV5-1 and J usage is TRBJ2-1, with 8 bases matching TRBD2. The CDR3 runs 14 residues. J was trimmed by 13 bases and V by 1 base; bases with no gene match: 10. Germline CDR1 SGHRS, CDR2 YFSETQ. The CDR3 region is CASSLNGGEETQFF. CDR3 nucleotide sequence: TGCGCCAGCAGCTTGAACGGGGGGGAGGAGACCCAGTTCTTC.

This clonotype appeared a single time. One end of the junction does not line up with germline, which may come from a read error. Here the CDR3 DNA reads TGTGCCAGCAGGGCGGAGATAACAGATGCGCAGTATTTT. Translating gives CASRAEITDAQYF. V is TRBV12-3 or TRBV12-4 and J is TRBJ2-3; D unresolved. This CDR3 has 13 amino acids.

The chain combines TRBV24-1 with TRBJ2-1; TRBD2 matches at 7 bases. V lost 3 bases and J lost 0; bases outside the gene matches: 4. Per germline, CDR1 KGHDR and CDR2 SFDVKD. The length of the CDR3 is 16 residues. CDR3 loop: CATSDTSSGSYNEQFF. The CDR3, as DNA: TGTGCCACCAGTGATACCTCTAGCGGCTCCTACAATGAGCAGTTCTTC.

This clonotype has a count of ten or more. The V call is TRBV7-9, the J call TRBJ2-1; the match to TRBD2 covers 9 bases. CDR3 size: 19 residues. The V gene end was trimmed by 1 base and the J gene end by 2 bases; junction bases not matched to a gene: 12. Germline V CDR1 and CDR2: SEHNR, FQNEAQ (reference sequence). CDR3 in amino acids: CASSLVALAGSDPYNEQFF. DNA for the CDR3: TGTGCCAGCAGCTTAGTGGCACTAGCGGGCTCCGATCCCTACAATGAGCAGTTCTTC.

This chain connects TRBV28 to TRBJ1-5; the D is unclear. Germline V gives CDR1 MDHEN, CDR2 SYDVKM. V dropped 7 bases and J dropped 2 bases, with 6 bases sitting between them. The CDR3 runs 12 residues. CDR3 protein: CASKVGNQPQHF. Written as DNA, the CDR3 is TGTGCCAGCAAGGTAGGCAATCAGCCCCAGCATTTT.

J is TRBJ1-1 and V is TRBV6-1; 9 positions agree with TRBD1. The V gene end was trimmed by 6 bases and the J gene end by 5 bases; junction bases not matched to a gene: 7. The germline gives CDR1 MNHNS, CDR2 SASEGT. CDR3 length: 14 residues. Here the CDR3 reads CASRRGQGVTEAFF. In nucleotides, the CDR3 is TGTGCCAGCAGGCGGGGACAGGGCGTGACTGAAGCTTTCTTT.

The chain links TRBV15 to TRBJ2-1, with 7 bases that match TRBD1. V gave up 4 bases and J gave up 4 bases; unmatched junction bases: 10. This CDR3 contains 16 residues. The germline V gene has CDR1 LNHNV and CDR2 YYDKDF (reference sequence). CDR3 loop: CATSTAGTVVYNEQFF. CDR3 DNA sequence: TGTGCCACCAGCACAGCCGGGACAGTCGTATACAATGAGCAGTTCTTC.

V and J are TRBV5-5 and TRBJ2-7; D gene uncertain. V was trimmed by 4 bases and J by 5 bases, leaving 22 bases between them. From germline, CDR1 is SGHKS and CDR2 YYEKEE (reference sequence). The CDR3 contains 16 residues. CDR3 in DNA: TGTGCCAGCAGCGGCCCCTCTGGTTTGGGATTAGACGAGCAGTACTTC. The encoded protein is CASSGPSGLGLDEQYF.

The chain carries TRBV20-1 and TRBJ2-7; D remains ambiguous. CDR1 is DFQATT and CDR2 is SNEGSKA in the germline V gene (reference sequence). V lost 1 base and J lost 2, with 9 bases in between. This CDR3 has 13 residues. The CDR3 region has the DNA TGCAGTGCTAGAGGGTACAGAGCCTACGAGCAGTACTTC. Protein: CSARGYRAYEQYF.

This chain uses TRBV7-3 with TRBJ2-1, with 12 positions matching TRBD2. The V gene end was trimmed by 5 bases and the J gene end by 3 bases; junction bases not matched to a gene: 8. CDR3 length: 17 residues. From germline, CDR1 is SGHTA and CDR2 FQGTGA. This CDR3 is CASSPQTSGSDYNEQFF. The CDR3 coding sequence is TGTGCCAGCAGCCCCCAGACTAGCGGGAGCGACTACAATGAGCAGTTCTTC.

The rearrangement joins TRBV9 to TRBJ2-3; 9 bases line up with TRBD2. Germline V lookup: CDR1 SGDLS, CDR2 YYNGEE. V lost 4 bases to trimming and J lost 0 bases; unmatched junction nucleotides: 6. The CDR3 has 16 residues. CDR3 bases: TGTGCCAGCAGCCCTTGGACTAGCGCTAGCACAGATACGCAGTATTTT. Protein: CASSPWTSASTDTQYF.

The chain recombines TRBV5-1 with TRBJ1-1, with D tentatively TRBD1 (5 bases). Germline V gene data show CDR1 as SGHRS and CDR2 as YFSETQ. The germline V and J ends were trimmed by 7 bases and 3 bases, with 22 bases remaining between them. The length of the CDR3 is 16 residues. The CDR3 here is CASGFWGSLRDTEAFF. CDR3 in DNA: TGCGCCAGCGGGTTTTGGGGGTCTCTCCGGGACACTGAAGCTTTCTTT.